This T cell receptor (beta chain) was profiled in a study of blood T cell repertoires in COVID-19. About the study: Collection of acute and convalescent COVID-19 samples took place in the United States, Italy and Spain.

Under the authors' procedure: Cell counts per sample came from amplifying reference gene primers. TCRdb's table, derived via immunoSEQ multiplex PCR, lists solely in-frame clones and lacks some. That table gives V, J and clone size, and the DNA gave D and trimming. Of approximately 270,000 clones in the sample, around 88% are singletons; the top ten hold roughly 6%. Trimming cost V 0 bases and J 6 bases, with 12 bases left between them. The CDR3 length is 14 residues. Germline loops: CDR1 PRHDT, CDR2 FYEKMQ (reference sequence). The Seattle patients joined while their infection was active and were tracked longitudinally afterward.

The clonotype comes from a woman aged 25 to 45 with COVID-19, enrolled during active disease. Sample: peripheral blood. V and J are TRBV13 and TRBJ2-7; tentatively, D is TRBD1 (5 bases). CDR3 loop: CASSLGGVVAEQYF. DNA of the CDR3: TGTGCCAGCAGCTTAGGAGGGGTCGTGGCCGAGCAGTACTTC.